The 17 T cell receptor beta chains below were found in one sample sequenced in a study of graft-versus-host responses after intestinal transplantation. Sequenced by immunoSEQ multiplex PCR; TCRdb stores in-frame clones only, minus some. The sample yields 40,000 or so clones, roughly four fifths seen once. Sequencing was performed on PBMCs, taken about 990 days after transplant. The receptors were gathered from a human patient who received an intestinal transplant, so some T cells may come from the graft donor.

The CDR3 region is CASSNKETQYF. The CDR3 nucleotides are TGTGCCAGCAGTAACAAGGAGACCCAGTACTTC. The chain links TRBV6-6 to TRBJ2-5, with no clear D. The V gene lost 5 bases and the J gene lost 5 bases, with 6 bases spanning the gap. Germline CDR1 MNHNY, CDR2 SVGAGI (reference sequence). This CDR3 is 11 amino acids long.

The V call is TRBV4-1, the J call TRBJ2-7, with D perhaps assigned TRBD1 or TRBD2 (5 bases each). With 2 bases removed from V and 4 bases from J, the gap between germline ends came to 9 bases. The CDR3 is 13 amino acids. CDR1 MGHRA and CDR2 YSYEKL come from the germline V gene. The DNA for the CDR3 is TGCGCCAGCAGCCAATGGGACGGATACGAGCAGTACTTC. The encoded protein is CASSQWDGYEQYF.

The rearrangement uses TRBV18 and TRBJ1-5; D is possibly TRBD1 (5 bases). The CDR3 length is 17 residues. Germline V gene sequence: CDR1 KGHSH, CDR2 LQKENI. V was pared by 2 bases and J by 0 bases, with 14 bases between. CDR3 DNA: TGTGCCAGCTCACCAGGGGGAGACCCTTATAGCAATCAGCCCCAGCATTTT. Its translation: CASSPGGDPYSNQPQHF. Full variable domain (outside the CDR3, taken from reference TRBV18 and TRBJ1-5): NAGVMQNPRHLVRRRGQEARLRCSPMKGHSHVYWYRQLPEEGLKFMVYLQKENIIDESGMPKERFSAEFPKEGPSILRIQQVVRGDSAAYFCASSPGGDPYSNQPQHFGDGTRLSIL.

The chain joins TRBV5-4 to TRBJ2-2, with D perhaps TRBD1 or TRBD2 (5 bases each). CDR1 and CDR2 from the germline V gene are SGHNT and YYREEE (reference sequence). The CDR3 length is 17 residues. Trimming took 0 bases from V and 0 from J, leaving 12 bases between them. The CDR3 reads CASSLGVWGSNTGELFF. The CDR3 DNA follows: TGTGCCAGCAGCTTGGGTGTTTGGGGGTCGAACACCGGGGAGCTGTTTTTT. Combining the CDR3 with reference TRBV5-4 and TRBJ2-2 gives the whole variable domain ETGVTQSPTHLIKTRGQQVTLRCSSQSGHNTVSWYQQALGQGPQFIFQYYREEENGRGNFPPRFSGLQFPNYSSELNVNALELDDSALYLCASSLGVWGSNTGELFFGEGSRLTVL.

J is TRBJ1-4 and V is TRBV6-1, with D unclear. Germline V gives CDR1 MNHNS, CDR2 SASEGT. CDR3 length: 14 amino acids. The V end was cut by 7 bases, the J end by 8 bases, with 17 bases between. The DNA of the CDR3 is TGTGCCAGCACGAAGGGTTGGGAGTGGGAAAAACTGTTTTTT. It translates to CASTKGWEWEKLFF.

This chain connects TRBV4-2 to TRBJ2-7; 10 positions match TRBD2. There are 15 residues in the CDR3. Unmatched junction bases numbered 4, after V lost 0 bases and J lost 5 bases. Germline CDR1 reads LGHNA; CDR2 reads YNFKEQ. The CDR3 bases are TGTGCCAGCAGCCAAGAATCTAGCGGGAGCGACGAGCAGTACTTC. Its protein product is CASSQESSGSDEQYF.

In DNA, the CDR3 is TGTGCCAGCGGACGGCAAACTACCACAGGGTGGAAGACCTTC. It specifies CASGRQTTTGWKTF. The chain links TRBV28 to TRBJ1-2; the D gene is possibly TRBD1 (6 bases). CDR3 length: 14 amino acids. In germline, CDR1 is MDHEN, CDR2 SYDVKM. V shed 8 bases and J shed 14 bases, with 27 bases lying between them.

The chain combines TRBV28 with TRBJ1-2; D may be TRBD1 (5 bases). CDR3 length equals 14 residues. Germline V gene sequence: CDR1 MDHEN, CDR2 SYDVKM. The ends were cut back, 4 bases at V and 0 bases at J, with 9 bases in the middle. In DNA, the CDR3 is TGTGCCAGCAGTTGGGGACGGACTAACTATGGCTACACCTTC. It translates to CASSWGRTNYGYTF.

This clone has only a few counts. The J gene is TRBJ1-5, the V gene TRBV6-6, with no clear D. V was pared by 8 bases and J by 2 bases, with 10 bases between. The length of the CDR3 is 13 residues. Germline V lookup: CDR1 MNHNY, CDR2 SVGAGI (reference sequence). CDR3 in amino acids: CASSGSGNQPQHF. The CDR3 coding sequence is TGTGCCAGCTCGGGGAGCGGCAATCAGCCCCAGCATTTT.

The chain couples TRBV6-6 to TRBJ2-1; TRBD1 matches at 8 bases. CDR1 and CDR2 (germline): MNHNY, SVGAGI (reference sequence). This CDR3 region has 12 residues. Trimming removed 5 bases from V and 10 bases from J; junction bases left unmatched: 4. CDR3 in DNA: TGTGCCAGCAGTGACAGGGGACGAGAGCAGTTCTTC. Translating it yields CASSDRGREQFF.

The chain links TRBV27 to TRBJ2-5; TRBD2 matches at 8 bases. The CDR3 contains 14 residues. Germline assignment: CDR1 MNHEY and CDR2 SMNVEV (reference sequence). After removal of 5 bases from V and 4 bases from J, the junction contained 6 bases not matched to a gene. Here the CDR3 reads CASSTVAGLETQYF. The CDR3 nucleotides read TGTGCCAGCAGTACCGTAGCGGGGTTAGAGACCCAGTACTTC.

The CDR3 DNA reads as TGTGCCTGGAGTGTACGCGGGACTAGGTCCTACGAGCAGTACTTC. Its translation is CAWSVRGTRSYEQYF. V usage is TRBV30 and J usage is TRBJ2-7; 8 bases fit TRBD2. The J segment lost 1 base and the V segment lost 0 bases, leaving 5 bases of the junction unmatched. Germline values: CDR1 GTSNPN, CDR2 SVGIG (reference sequence). There are 15 residues in the CDR3.

This clone was detected once. The genes are TRBV4-1 and TRBJ2-1; 7 bases map to TRBD2. The CDR3 consists of 16 residues. Looked up from germline, CDR1 is MGHRA and CDR2 is YSYEKL. J lost 8 bases, V lost 0 bases, and 10 bases had no gene match. The CDR3 DNA reads as TGCGCCAGCAGCCAAGAGGGACTACCCTCCCGGGATGAGCAGTTCTTC. It translates to CASSQEGLPSRDEQFF.

The chain uses TRBV6-5 and TRBJ1-2; D gene ambiguous. The CDR3 has 9 amino acids. Looked up from germline, CDR1 is MNHEY and CDR2 is SVGAGI. The CDR3: CARNYGYTF. In DNA, the CDR3 is TGTGCTAGGAACTATGGCTACACCTTC.

The chain recombines TRBV4-1 with TRBJ2-1, with TRBD2 matching over 9 bases. The CDR3 extends over 15 amino acids. After removal of 4 bases from V and 9 bases from J, the junction contained 10 bases not matched to a gene. Germline V lookup: CDR1 MGHRA, CDR2 YSYEKL. The CDR3 reads CASSPSGTVYLEQFF. CDR3 DNA sequence: TGCGCCAGCAGCCCTAGCGGGACGGTGTACCTTGAGCAGTTCTTC.

This sequence joins TRBV7-3 and TRBJ1-5; 8 bases match TRBD1. V lost 5 bases and J lost 6; bases outside the gene matches: 9. Germline CDR1 SGHTA, CDR2 FQGTGA. The CDR3 spans 15 residues. CDR3 loop: CASSRPDRGTQPQHF. CDR3 nucleotides: TGTGCCAGCAGCCGCCCAGACAGGGGCACTCAGCCCCAGCATTTT.

The chain combines TRBV5-1 with TRBJ2-7; tentatively, D is TRBD1 (5 bases). CDR1 SGHRS and CDR2 YFSETQ come from the germline V gene. This CDR3 is built from 12 residues. Deletions cut 4 bases from V and 3 bases from J, with 8 bases between. The DNA for the CDR3 is TGCGCCAGCAGCGGGCAGGGCTACGAGCAGTACTTC. This sequence encodes CASSGQGYEQYF.